A selection of T cell receptor beta chains follows, all from one sample in a study of PD-1 blockade in classical Hodgkin lymphoma. Produced via immunoSEQ multiplex PCR; TCRdb's table is partial and in-frame only. The table includes about 26,000 clones, 85% to 90% detected once. This material consisted of peripheral blood mononuclear cells (PBMCs), taken at baseline. These receptor sequences come from a human donor with classical Hodgkin lymphoma. Both conserved end residues are part of each CDR3. Fields, in order: D gene, V gene, clone size, J gene, CDR3 DNA, CDR3 protein. D genes are given only for firm matches. Rows give clone size only sometimes, using once, few, many, or a class for an expanded clone.

>TRBD2|TRBV2|-|TRBJ2-1
TGTGCCAGCAAGGAGACTAGCGCTATCAATGAGCAGTTCTTC
CASKETSAINEQFF
>-|TRBV7-9|-|TRBJ2-2
TGTGCCAGCAGGGCGGGTACCGGGGAGCTGTTTTTT
CASRAGTGELFF
>-|TRBV11-2|-|TRBJ1-6
TGTGCCAGCAGAATTAGTACAGTTGGATCACCCCTCCACTTT
CASRISTVGSPLHF
>-|TRBV5-6|-|TRBJ1-5
TGTGCCAGCAGCGAAGGACGGAAGGGGCAGCCCCAGCATTTT
CASSEGRKGQPQHF
>-|TRBV6-6|-|TRBJ2-7
TGTGCCAGCAGTTACGGGGTCGGCTACGAGCAGTACTTC
CASSYGVGYEQYF
>TRBD2|TRBV5-1|-|TRBJ2-5
TGCGCCAGCAGCTTGGCTAGCGGGGGGCAAGAGACCCAGTACTTC
CASSLASGGQETQYF
>TRBD2|TRBV5-1|-|TRBJ2-2
TGCGCCAGCAGCTCCCCGGGAGGGACCGGGGAGCTGTTTTTT
CASSSPGGTGELFF
>TRBD1|TRBV19|-|TRBJ2-7
TGTGCCAGCGCCGGTCTGGGACAGGGGAACGAGCAGTACTTC
CASAGLGQGNEQYF
>-|TRBV5-1|-|TRBJ1-1
TGCGCCAGCAGCATACAGGTAGAGGGCACTGAAGCTTTCTTT
CASSIQVEGTEAFF
>TRBD1|TRBV5-1|-|TRBJ2-5
TGCGCCAGCAGCTTGGCCGGGGCAGAGAGAACAGGGGCCCAGTACTTC
CASSLAGAERTGAQYF
>-|TRBV19|-|TRBJ2-7
TGTGCCAGTAGTATAGACAGCAACCCGGGTTACGAGCAGTACTTC
CASSIDSNPGYEQYF
>TRBD1|TRBV5-1|-|TRBJ2-3
TGCGCCAGCAGCTTGTGGGGGACAGGGGAAGGGGATACGCAGTATTTT
CASSLWGTGEGDTQYF
>TRBD1|TRBV19|-|TRBJ2-7
TGTGCCAGTAGTACACTCCCGGGACAGGGAACCTACGAGCAGTACTTC
CASSTLPGQGTYEQYF
>-|TRBV2|-|TRBJ1-3
TGTGCCAGCAGCCAAGCGGGGGTCTCTGGAAACACCATATATTTT
CASSQAGVSGNTIYF
>-|TRBV5-1|-|TRBJ2-7
TGCGCCAGCAGCTTGATCTGGGGTAGTTCCTACGAGCAGTACTTC
CASSLIWGSSYEQYF
>-|TRBV5-1|-|TRBJ1-1
TGCGCCAGCAGCCTGAATGCAGCGGGCGGCACTGAAGCTTTCTTT
CASSLNAAGGTEAFF
>TRBD2|TRBV2|-|TRBJ2-3
TGTGCCAGCTACCACAGCGGGGGGGACACAGATACGCAGTATTTT
CASYHSGGDTDTQYF
>-|TRBV11-2|-|TRBJ1-1
TGTGCCAGCAGCTTCAAGTTAAACACTGAAGCTTTCTTT
CASSFKLNTEAFF
>TRBD1|TRBV5-1|-|TRBJ2-5
TGCGCCAGCAGCTTGGTTTCGGGACAGGGGGAGACCCAGTACTTC
CASSLVSGQGETQYF
>-|TRBV7-9|-|TRBJ1-4
TGTGCCAGCAGCTTCCAAGGACACTCTAATGAAAAACTGTTTTTT
CASSFQGHSNEKLFF
>TRBD1|TRBV6-6|-|TRBJ1-5
TGTGCCAGCAGTCCCCACACAGGGGTCGATCAGCCCCAGCATTTT
CASSPHTGVDQPQHF
>TRBD2|TRBV5-1|-|TRBJ2-3
TGCGCCAGCAGCCAATCGATAGCGGGGCCCACAGATACGCAGTATTTT
CASSQSIAGPTDTQYF
>TRBD1|TRBV7-9|-|TRBJ2-2
TGTGCCAGCACCAGGGAAGGGGGCCCAATTGGCGGGGAGCTGTTTTTT
CASTREGGPIGGELFF
>-|TRBV9|-|TRBJ1-1
TGTGCCAGCAGCGATGGGGGGGCGCTGAACACTGAAGCTTTCTTT
CASSDGGALNTEAFF
>TRBD1|TRBV19|-|TRBJ1-6
TGTGCCAGTAGTATCAGACAGGGGAGCTCCTATAATTCACCCCTCCACTTT
CASSIRQGSSYNSPLHF
>TRBD1|TRBV25-1|-|TRBJ2-3
TGTGCCAGCAGTGACCGCGCCGGGACAGGGGACCACACTACGCAGTATTTT
CASSDRAGTGDHTTQYF
>TRBD2|TRBV5-1|few|TRBJ2-1
TGCGCCAGCACGGTTCAACTAGCGGGGGGGCGGAATGAGCAGTTCTTC
CASTVQLAGGRNEQFF
>-|TRBV27|-|TRBJ1-4
TGTGCCAGCAGTGCCGGGGGGGCTGAAAAACTGTTTTTT
CASSAGGAEKLFF
>-|TRBV5-1|-|TRBJ1-3
TGCGCCAGCAGCCTGGCCGGCGGCTCTGGAAACACCATATATTTT
CASSLAGGSGNTIYF
>TRBD1|TRBV7-9|-|TRBJ1-1
TGTGCCAGCAGCTCGACAGGGGGCCCTAGCGCTGGAGCTTTCTTT
CASSSTGGPSAGAFF
>TRBD2|TRBV10-3|-|TRBJ2-5
TGTGCCATCAGTGATGGGACTAGCGGGAAAGAGACCCAGTACTTC
CAISDGTSGKETQYF